A selection of T cell receptor beta chains follows, all from one sample in a study of CD8 T cells in Susac syndrome. TCRdb passed the immunoSEQ multiplex PCR reads through MiXCR, listing each CDR3 protein once. The table lists 200,000 to 250,000 distinct CDR3 sequences, about 95% of them singletons. What was sequenced was CD4+ T cells from PBMCs. The source is a human donor with multiple sclerosis. The CDR3 runs from the conserved cysteine through the conserved F or W. A D gene is named only where the DNA matches it firmly. Clone size is shown for a subset of rows, as once, few, many or a class of expanded clone.

TGCAGCGTTTCGCCCCTAGCCAAAAACATTCAGTACTTC CSVSPLAKNIQYF NA TRBJ2-4 TRBV29-1 NA
TGTGCCAGCAGCTCCCTAGCGGGGGGGCCGAGGAATGAGCAGTTCTTC CASSSLAGGPRNEQFF NA TRBJ2-1 TRBV9 TRBD2
TGTGCCTGGAGTGTAAGGAGTGAAGCTTTCTTT CAWSVRSEAFF NA TRBJ1-1 TRBV30 NA
TGTGCCAGCAGCGGCAGGGCCGAGTGGGAGCAGTTCTTC CASSGRAEWEQFF NA TRBJ2-1 TRBV9 NA
TGTGCCTCGGGACAAAATAGCAATCAGCCCCAGCATTTT CASGQNSNQPQHF NA TRBJ1-5 TRBV30 NA
TGTGCCAGCAGCCAAAGTCGGGGGACCGGGGAGCTGTTTTTT CASSQSRGTGELFF NA TRBJ2-2 TRBV4-2 NA
TGTGCCAGCAGCCGGGGGGGACAGCCCAGCGGGCAGTTCTTC CASSRGGQPSGQFF NA TRBJ2-1 TRBV3-1 NA
TGTGCCAGCAGCGTAGGTCAGGGTCGGGAAAAACTGTTTTTT CASSVGQGREKLFF NA TRBJ1-4 TRBV9 NA
TGTGCCAGCGTAACGGACGGTTACGAGACCCAGTACTTC CASVTDGYETQYF NA TRBJ2-5 TRBV6-1 NA
TGTGCCAGCAGCTTAATGGGACAGGGAAATAATTCACCCCTCCACTTT CASSLMGQGNNSPLHF NA TRBJ1-6 TRBV7-3 TRBD1
TGTGCCTCGACCGGGACAGGGAACACTGAAGCTTTCTTT CASTGTGNTEAFF NA TRBJ1-1 TRBV30 TRBD1
TGTGCCAGTACCCCCGGCGGTAACTATGGCTACACCTTC CASTPGGNYGYTF NA TRBJ1-2 TRBV19 NA
TGTGCCAGTAGTGAGGGATTACGAGGCTACACCTTC CASSEGLRGYTF NA TRBJ1-2 TRBV19 NA
TGTGCCAGCAGGCCCGGGACAGACGTCGAGCAGTACTTC CASRPGTDVEQYF once TRBJ2-7 TRBV12-3/TRBV12-4 TRBD1
TGTGCCAGCAGTGATACAGGGGGCCACACTGAAGCTTTCTTT CASSDTGGHTEAFF NA TRBJ1-1 TRBV6-1 TRBD1
TGTGCCAGCTCTCCAGGGGTCGAAAGGGGTCAGCCCCAGCATTTT CASSPGVERGQPQHF once TRBJ1-5 TRBV27 NA
TGCAGCGTTGTGCAGGGGGCTTGGGTAAACACTGAAGCTTTCTTT CSVVQGAWVNTEAFF NA TRBJ1-1 TRBV29-1 TRBD1
TGCAGCGTTGAAGGGAGGACTGCTAGGGATGAGCAGTTCTTC CSVEGRTARDEQFF once TRBJ2-1 TRBV29-1 NA
TGTGCCAGCAGTCAGACAGGGAAGAACACCGGGGAGCTGTTTTTT CASSQTGKNTGELFF NA TRBJ2-2 TRBV14 TRBD1
TGTGCCAGCAGCTTAGAATGGACAGGGAGCCTAGCGCAGTATTTT CASSLEWTGSLAQYF NA TRBJ2-3 TRBV11-2 TRBD1
TGTGCCACCAGCAGCTTGGAGACAGGGATCTATGGCTACACCTTC CATSSLETGIYGYTF NA TRBJ1-2 TRBV15 TRBD1
TGCAGCGTTGAACCCGGGAGCGAGCAACAGTTCTTC CSVEPGSEQQFF NA TRBJ2-1 TRBV29-1 NA
TGTGCCTGGAGTGTGGCAGGGTCAGATACGCAGTATTTT CAWSVAGSDTQYF few TRBJ2-3 TRBV30 NA
TGTGCCACCAGCAGGGCCTTATATAGCAATCAGCCCCAGCATTTT CATSRALYSNQPQHF NA TRBJ1-5 TRBV15 NA
TGTGCCAGCAGCCTCTGGGGAGACGAGCAGTACTTC CASSLWGDEQYF NA TRBJ2-7 TRBV3-1 NA
TGCAGTGCTAGAGTCGGGGGCACTGAAGCTTTCTTT CSARVGGTEAFF NA TRBJ1-1 TRBV20-1 NA
TGCAGCGTCAAAACCGGGACAAGTATCACTGAAGCTTTCTTT CSVKTGTSITEAFF NA TRBJ1-1 TRBV29-1 NA